This T cell receptor beta chain is drawn from a study of blood T cell repertoires in COVID-19. The wider study: COVID-19 samples collected from the United States, Italy and Spain covered acute and convalescent phases. T cells, B-cell-depleted T cells, or PBMCs supplied cDNA or gDNA.

Per the original data handling: Nucleated cell counts were estimated from reference gene primer amplification. Generated by immunoSEQ multiplex PCR, the TCRdb table keeps only in-frame clones and is missing some. The V and J calls and clone size are taken from that table; D and trimming were inferred from the DNA. The sample holds about 73,000 clones, about 83% seen once. Germline CDR1 LNHDA, CDR2 SQIVND (reference sequence). The length of the CDR3 is 16 residues. V shed 10 bases and J shed 1 base, with 20 bases lying between them. Specimen: peripheral blood. This chain joins TRBV19 and TRBJ1-5; D perhaps matches TRBD1 (6 bases). This sequence originates from a man aged 50 to 60 with active COVID-19. The CDR3 loop is CATKGGRAESNQPQHF. CDR3 bases: TGTGCCACTAAAGGGGGGAGGGCGGAGAGCAATCAGCCCCAGCATTTT.